One and the same sample provided the 6 T cell receptor beta chains below, sequenced in a study of technical replicates of blood from a handful of donors. The data were produced by immunoSEQ multiplex PCR, yet TCRdb's version contains in-frame clones alone and is incomplete. The sample yields approximately 49,000 clones, 80% to 95% seen once. The sequenced sample was PBMCs. These TCRs come from a human donor in good health. Some clones in this sample may be carry-over from other donors' samples.

V is TRBV6-5 and J is TRBJ2-6; 7 bases map to TRBD1. CDR1 and CDR2 (germline): MNHEY, SVGAGI. The length of the CDR3 is 15 residues. After removal of 8 bases from V and 2 bases from J, the junction contained 6 bases not matched to a gene. CDR3 DNA sequence: TGTGCCAGCTGGGCTCAGGGGGCTGGGGCCAACGTCCTGACTTTC. Amino acids: CASWAQGAGANVLTF.

The CDR3 protein is CASSFSGLAGGDTQYF. The DNA for the CDR3 is TGTGCCAGCAGCTTCTCTGGACTAGCGGGAGGAGATACGCAGTATTTT. The rearrangement links TRBV2 to TRBJ2-3, with 14 bases lining up with TRBD2. Losses at the gene ends were 6 bases for V and 5 bases for J; bases not matched to a gene: 7. Germline loops: CDR1 SNHLY, CDR2 FYNNEI. The CDR3 has 16 residues.

This chain uses TRBV29-1 with TRBJ2-3, with 11 bases matching TRBD2. Per the germline V gene, CDR1 is SQVTM and CDR2 is ANQGSEA. This CDR3 has 13 amino acids. V gave up 8 bases and J gave up 6 bases; unmatched junction bases: 7. For the CDR3, the DNA is TGCAGCCCCTTAGCGGGAGGGCGGGATACGCAGTATTTT. This translates into CSPLAGGRDTQYF.

CDR3 sequence (DNA): TGTGCCAGCAGCGTAGAAACGGGCGAGCAGTACTTC. As protein: CASSVETGEQYF. The V and J genes are TRBV11-1 and TRBJ2-7; D unresolved. Germline values: CDR1 SGHAT, CDR2 FQDESV (reference sequence). The CDR3 is 12 amino acids. Trimming stripped 5 bases from V and 6 bases from J, with 11 bases between.

This chain joins TRBV6-5 and TRBJ2-3; D not certain. CDR1 is MNHEY, CDR2 SVGAGI, per germline. The ends were cut back, 6 bases at V and 0 bases at J, with 10 bases in the middle. This CDR3 contains 14 residues. In nucleotides, the CDR3 is TGTGCCAGCAGCCAGAGACACAGCACAGATACGCAGTATTTT. Its protein is CASSQRHSTDTQYF.

The chain recombines TRBV2 with TRBJ2-7; TRBD2 matches 10 bases. CDR1 and CDR2 (germline): SNHLY, FYNNEI. This CDR3 has 14 amino acids. The ends lost 6 bases at V and 3 bases at J; junction bases unmatched: 5. Here the CDR3 DNA reads TGTGCCAGCAGGAGAGAGCGGGAGGGCTACGAGCAGTACTTC. Its protein is CASRREREGYEQYF.